This is a list of T cell receptor beta chains from one sample in a study of early T cells in non-severe SARS-CoV-2 infection. TCRdb ran MiXCR on the 5' RACE reads and lists one entry per CDR3 protein. The table includes fewer than 100,000 distinct CDR3 sequences, about 6% detected once. The sequenced sample consisted of whole blood. These receptors were collected from an adult who was a healthcare worker with PCR-confirmed SARS-CoV-2 infection or an uninfected control (not recorded which). Each CDR3 is given with its conserved first and last residue. A D gene is named only where the DNA matches it firmly. A clone size is listed for some rows: how often the clone was seen (once, few, many), or a class if it is expanded.

size,D,J,V,CDR3,DNA
NA,NA,TRBJ2-1,TRBV30,CARQGYNEQFF,TGTGCCCGGCAGGGATACAATGAGCAGTTCTTC
few,NA,TRBJ2-7,TRBV19,CASSPISPDGAPYEQYF,TGTGCCAGTAGTCCGATATCCCCCGACGGTGCACCCTACGAGCAGTACTTC
NA,NA,TRBJ2-3,TRBV6-5,CASSYSFARGSDTQYF,TGTGCCAGCAGTTACTCTTTTGCCAGGGGCTCAGATACGCAGTATTTT
many,TRBD1,TRBJ1-1,TRBV5-1,CASSLIGQGGTEAFF,TGCGCCAGCAGCCTGATCGGACAGGGAGGGACTGAAGCTTTCTTT
few,NA,TRBJ2-3,TRBV10-1,CASSETYVGTQYF,TGCGCCAGCAGTGAAACTTACGTGGGTACGCAGTATTTT
many,NA,TRBJ2-5,TRBV4-2,CASSQGSNEAAETQYF,TGTGCCAGCAGCCAAGGCTCGAACGAGGCGGCAGAGACCCAGTACTTC
many,TRBD2,TRBJ2-1,TRBV7-6,CASSSQPGGAYNEQFF,TGTGCCAGCAGCTCACAGCCGGGAGGCGCCTACAATGAGCAGTTCTTC
NA,NA,TRBJ2-5,TRBV6-5,CASSKALEQTQYF,TGTGCCAGCAGTAAGGCCTTGGAGCAGACCCAGTACTTC
many,TRBD1,TRBJ1-1,TRBV5-6,CASSPYDRVGEAFF,TGTGCCAGCAGCCCATACGACAGGGTGGGGGAAGCTTTCTTT
NA,NA,TRBJ1-6,TRBV9,CASSVRQNYSPLHF,TGTGCCAGCAGCGTAAGGCAGAACTATTCACCCCTCCACTTT
NA,NA,TRBJ2-4,TRBV28,CASSTPGRMKNIQYF,TGTGCCAGCAGTACTCCGGGACGAATGAAAAACATTCAGTACTTC
many,TRBD2,TRBJ2-1,TRBV27,CASRGLAGVNSYNEQFF,TGTGCCAGCCGGGGACTAGCGGGAGTTAACTCCTACAATGAGCAGTTCTTC
few,TRBD1,TRBJ1-1,TRBV2,CASRTIPGQPILF,TGTGCCAGCAGGACTATACCGGGACAGCCAATACTTTTT
many,TRBD1,TRBJ2-7,TRBV10-2,CATKHSGTGDYEQYF,TGCGCCACCAAGCACTCCGGGACAGGGGACTACGAGCAGTACTTC
few,NA,TRBJ2-1,TRBV4-2,CASSRSSESSYNEQFF,TGTGCCAGCAGCCGGTCTAGCGAAAGCTCCTACAATGAGCAGTTCTTC
NA,NA,TRBJ1-4,TRBV30,CAWSVGGVTNEKLFF,TGTGCCTGGAGTGTAGGGGGAGTAACTAATGAAAAACTGTTTTTT
few,NA,TRBJ2-5,TRBV6-6,CASSHNTGETQYF,TGTGCCAGCAGTCATAACACGGGGGAGACCCAGTACTTC
few,NA,TRBJ2-2,TRBV18,CASSPARGNTGELFF,TGTGCCAGCTCACCCGCCAGGGGGAACACCGGGGAGCTGTTTTTT
once,NA,TRBJ1-6,TRBV11-2,CASSLSTGRESPLHF,TGTGCCAGCAGCTTATCTACAGGGCGCGAATCACCCCTCCACTTT
many,NA,TRBJ2-1,TRBV20-1,CSAPQGLNNNEQFF,TGCAGTGCGCCCCAGGGGCTTAACAACAATGAGCAGTTCTTC
many,TRBD1,TRBJ1-1,TRBV18,CASSPRQWTGNTEAFF,TGTGCCAGCTCACCGCGACAGTGGACAGGAAACACTGAAGCTTTCTTT
many,NA,TRBJ1-1,TRBV6-2/TRBV6-3,CASSRTGRERWAFF,TGTGCCAGCAGCCGGACCGGACGTGAACGGTGGGCTTTCTTT
many,NA,TRBJ1-4,TRBV6-6,CASRGERRTNEKLFF,TGTGCCAGCAGGGGAGAACGTCGAACTAATGAAAAACTGTTTTTT
many,NA,TRBJ2-1,TRBV20-1,CSALGLGNNEQFF,TGCAGTGCTCTAGGGCTAGGAAACAATGAGCAGTTCTTC
NA,NA,TRBJ2-1,TRBV9,CASSPDTYNEQFF,TGTGCCAGCAGCCCTGACACCTACAATGAGCAGTTCTTC
NA,NA,TRBJ2-1,TRBV24-1,CATSDPDGYNEQFF,TGTGCCACCAGTGATCCGGACGGTTACAATGAGCAGTTCTTC
few,TRBD1,TRBJ1-5,TRBV6-6,CASSLGQGWGNQPQHF,TGTGCCAGCAGTTTGGGACAGGGGTGGGGCAATCAGCCCCAGCATTTT
NA,TRBD1,TRBJ1-1,TRBV29-1,CSVVYGRGHTEAFF,TGCAGCGTTGTCTATGGAAGGGGGCATACTGAAGCTTTCTTT
NA,NA,TRBJ1-1,TRBV6-1,CASSALTDNTEAFF,TGTGCCAGCAGTGCGCTAACAGACAACACTGAAGCTTTCTTT
NA,TRBD2,TRBJ2-3,TRBV5-4,CASGTSATDTQYF,TGTGCCAGCGGGACTAGCGCCACAGATACGCAGTATTTT
few,NA,TRBJ1-1,TRBV5-1,CASSFAESGPEAFF,TGCGCCAGCAGCTTCGCGGAGTCAGGTCCTGAAGCTTTCTTT
many,TRBD2,TRBJ2-1,TRBV10-3,CAISESTLAGGEQFF,TGTGCCATCAGTGAGTCGACTCTAGCGGGAGGTGAGCAGTTCTTC
NA,NA,TRBJ1-4,TRBV10-3,CASRQALNEKLFF,TGTGCCAGCCGACAGGCACTTAATGAAAAACTGTTTTTT
NA,NA,TRBJ2-1,TRBV12-3/TRBV12-4,CASSLSTAYEQFF,TGTGCCAGCAGTTTATCTACGGCGTATGAGCAGTTCTTC
NA,NA,TRBJ2-3,TRBV5-5,CASSPRAGINTDTQYF,TGTGCCAGCAGCCCAAGGGCCGGAATCAACACAGATACGCAGTATTTT
NA,NA,TRBJ1-2,TRBV7-6,CASSFISGTRGGYTF,TGTGCCAGCAGCTTTATTAGCGGGACGAGGGGTGGCTACACCTTC
many,NA,TRBJ2-2,TRBV7-2,CASSLVGAGELFF,TGTGCCAGCAGCTTAGTTGGGGCCGGGGAGCTGTTTTTT
few,NA,TRBJ1-3,TRBV20-1,CSALPLGLSSGNTIYF,TGCAGTGCTCTTCCCTTGGGTCTTAGCTCTGGAAACACCATATATTTT
many,NA,TRBJ1-6,TRBV12-3/TRBV12-4,CASTGPDAWGSPLHF,TGTGCCAGCACAGGGCCGGACGCCTGGGGTTCACCCCTCCACTTT
NA,NA,TRBJ1-1,TRBV3-1,CASSPNGLNTEAFF,TGTGCCAGCAGCCCGAATGGGTTGAACACTGAAGCTTTCTTT
few,NA,TRBJ1-4,TRBV7-8,CASSLAKGLYEKLFF,TGTGCCAGCAGCTTAGCTAAGGGTTTATATGAAAAACTGTTTTTT
many,NA,TRBJ2-7,TRBV25-1,CASSPKTESYEQYF,TGTGCCAGCAGTCCGAAGACCGAGTCCTACGAGCAGTACTTC
many,NA,TRBJ2-2,TRBV7-2,CASSLALDSAYTGELFF,TGTGCCAGCAGCTTAGCGCTGGATAGCGCGTACACCGGGGAGCTGTTTTTT
many,TRBD2,TRBJ2-7,TRBV10-2,CASSEKGLATRQYF,TGCGCCAGCAGTGAGAAGGGACTAGCGACGAGGCAGTACTTC
few,NA,TRBJ2-7,TRBV20-1,CSARGSTPYEQYF,TGCAGTGCTAGAGGATCGACACCCTACGAGCAGTACTTC
many,NA,TRBJ2-1,TRBV24-1,CATGTLNPAGEVGNEQFF,TGTGCCACCGGAACCCTCAACCCCGCAGGGGAGGTTGGCAATGAGCAGTTCTTC
many,NA,TRBJ1-2,TRBV28,CASSLLEKGYTF,TGTGCCAGCAGTTTACTGGAAAAGGGGTACACCTTC
many,NA,TRBJ2-3,TRBV4-2,CASSQENFSTDTQYF,TGTGCCAGCAGCCAAGAGAACTTTTCCACAGATACGCAGTATTTT
few,NA,TRBJ2-3,TRBV7-8,CASSLGSFTDTQYF,TGTGCCAGCAGCTTAGGTTCCTTCACAGATACGCAGTATTTT
many,TRBD1,TRBJ1-2,TRBV7-2,CASSLARGQGARGYTF,TGTGCCAGCAGCTTAGCGCGGGGACAGGGGGCGCGTGGCTACACCTTC